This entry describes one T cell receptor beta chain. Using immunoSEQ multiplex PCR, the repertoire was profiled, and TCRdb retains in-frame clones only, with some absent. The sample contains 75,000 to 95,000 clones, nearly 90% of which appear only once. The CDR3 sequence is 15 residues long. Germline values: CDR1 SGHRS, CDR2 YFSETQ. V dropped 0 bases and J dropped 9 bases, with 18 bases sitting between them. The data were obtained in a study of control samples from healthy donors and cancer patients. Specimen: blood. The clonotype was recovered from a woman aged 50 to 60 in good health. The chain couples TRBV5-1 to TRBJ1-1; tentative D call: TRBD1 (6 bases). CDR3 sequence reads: CASSLEPGHQEKAFF. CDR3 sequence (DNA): TGCGCCAGCAGCTTGGAACCGGGACATCAGGAAAAAGCTTTCTTT.